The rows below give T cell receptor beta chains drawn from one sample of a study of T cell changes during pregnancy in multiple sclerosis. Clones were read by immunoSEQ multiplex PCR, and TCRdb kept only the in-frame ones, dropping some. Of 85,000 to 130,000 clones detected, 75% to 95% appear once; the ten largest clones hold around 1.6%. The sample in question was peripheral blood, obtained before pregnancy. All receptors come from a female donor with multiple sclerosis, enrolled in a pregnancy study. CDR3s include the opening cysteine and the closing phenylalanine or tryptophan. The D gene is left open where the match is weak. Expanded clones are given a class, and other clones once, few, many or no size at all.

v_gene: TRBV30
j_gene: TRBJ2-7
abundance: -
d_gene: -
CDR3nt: TGTGCCTGGAGTGGGGCCACATGGTCCGAGCAGTACTTC
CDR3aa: CAWSGATWSEQYF

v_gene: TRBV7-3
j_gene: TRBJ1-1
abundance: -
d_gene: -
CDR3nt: TGTGCCAGCAGCCGGGGGGGGAACACTGAAGCTTTCTTT
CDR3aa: CASSRGGNTEAFF

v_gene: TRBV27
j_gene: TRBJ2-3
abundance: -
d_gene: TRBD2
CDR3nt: TGTGCCAGCCGTTTAATGGCTAGCGGGAGTTTGGCAGATACGCAGTATTTT
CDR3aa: CASRLMASGSLADTQYF

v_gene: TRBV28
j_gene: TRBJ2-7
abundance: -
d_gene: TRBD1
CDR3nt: TGTGCCAGCAGTTCTCGAGTGCCGGGACAGTTCGAGCAGTACTTC
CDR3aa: CASSSRVPGQFEQYF

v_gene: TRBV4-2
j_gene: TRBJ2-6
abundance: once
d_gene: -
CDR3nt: TGTGCCAGCAGACAGACCCTCGGGGTCTCTGGGGCCAACGTCCTGACTTTC
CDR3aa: CASRQTLGVSGANVLTF

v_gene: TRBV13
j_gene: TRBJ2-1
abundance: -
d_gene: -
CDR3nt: TGTGCCAGCAGCCTTTCTACCAGGGATGCGTTCTTC
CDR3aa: CASSLSTRDAFF

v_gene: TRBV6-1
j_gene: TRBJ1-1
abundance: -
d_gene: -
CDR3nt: TGTGCCAGCAGTGAAGCTCCCGGGGGAGAAGCTTTCTTT
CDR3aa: CASSEAPGGEAFF

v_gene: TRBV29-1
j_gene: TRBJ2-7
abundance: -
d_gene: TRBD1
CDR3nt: TGCAGCGTTGCCCCAGGGGGAGCCTCCTACGAGCAGTACTTC
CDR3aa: CSVAPGGASYEQYF

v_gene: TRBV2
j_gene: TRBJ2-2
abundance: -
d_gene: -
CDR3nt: TGTGCCAGCAGTCCAGGGGAGTACACCGGGGAGCTGTTTTTT
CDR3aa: CASSPGEYTGELFF

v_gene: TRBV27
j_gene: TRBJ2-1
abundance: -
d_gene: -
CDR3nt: TGTGCCAGCAAAGGGGCCTACAATGAGCAGTTCTTC
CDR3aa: CASKGAYNEQFF

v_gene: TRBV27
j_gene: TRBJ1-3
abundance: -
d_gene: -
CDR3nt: TGTGCCAGCAGTTTACAATGGGGGCATGGAAACACCATATATTTT
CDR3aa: CASSLQWGHGNTIYF

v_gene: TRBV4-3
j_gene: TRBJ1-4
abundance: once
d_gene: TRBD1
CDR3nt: TGCGCCAGCAGCCAGGGGGACAGCGACAATGAAAAACTGTTTTTT
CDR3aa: CASSQGDSDNEKLFF

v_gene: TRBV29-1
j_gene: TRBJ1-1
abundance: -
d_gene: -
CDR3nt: TGCAGCGTTGACCATGGGTTGGGACTTCTAAACACTGAAGCTTTCTTT
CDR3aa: CSVDHGLGLLNTEAFF

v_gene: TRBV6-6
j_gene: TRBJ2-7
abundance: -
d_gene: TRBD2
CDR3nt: TGTGCCAGCACTGGGGGGGGATACGAGCAGTACTTC
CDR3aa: CASTGGGYEQYF

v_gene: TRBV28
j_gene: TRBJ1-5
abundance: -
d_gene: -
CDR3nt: TGTGCCAGCAGTTTACCCCAGGGTTTGCAGCCCCAGCATTTT
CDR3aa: CASSLPQGLQPQHF

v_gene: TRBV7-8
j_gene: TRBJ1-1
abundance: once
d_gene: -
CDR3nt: TGTGCCAGCAGCACCATGTTGGGGGGCACTGAAGCTTTCTTT
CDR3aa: CASSTMLGGTEAFF

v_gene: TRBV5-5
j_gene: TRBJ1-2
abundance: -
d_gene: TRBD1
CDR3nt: TGTGCCAGCAGCTTGGCCCCAGGGGGATATGGCTACACCTTC
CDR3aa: CASSLAPGGYGYTF

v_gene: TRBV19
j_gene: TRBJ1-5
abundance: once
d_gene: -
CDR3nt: TGTGCCAGTAATAGCCTTAGCAATCAGCCCCAGCATTTT
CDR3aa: CASNSLSNQPQHF

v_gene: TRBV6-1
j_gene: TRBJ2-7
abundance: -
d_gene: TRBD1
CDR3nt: TGTGCCAGCAAATCCGCGACAGGGACCTACGAGCAGTACTTC
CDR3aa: CASKSATGTYEQYF

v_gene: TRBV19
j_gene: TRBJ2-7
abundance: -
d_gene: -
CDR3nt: TGTGCCAGTAGTAGCGGGATAAGCTCCTACGAGCAGTACTTC
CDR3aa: CASSSGISSYEQYF